This TCR beta chain appears in the sequencing data of a study of T cell changes during pregnancy in multiple sclerosis. The CDR3 runs to 15 residues. The ends lost 7 bases at V and 3 bases at J; junction bases unmatched: 8. Germline assignment: CDR1 MDHEN and CDR2 SYDVKM. Assay used: immunoSEQ multiplex PCR; TCRdb lists only in-frame clones, some missing. The data hold tens of thousands of clones, with 90% observed a single time. This sequence was found in a female donor with multiple sclerosis, enrolled in a pregnancy study. Sequencing used CD4+ T cells from peripheral blood mononuclear cells, obtained before pregnancy. The gene calls are TRBV28 and TRBJ2-1, with 8 bases fitting TRBD2. Written as DNA, the CDR3 is TGTGCCAGCACCAAACTAGCGGCCATCTACAATGAGCAGTTCTTC. Protein: CASTKLAAIYNEQFF.